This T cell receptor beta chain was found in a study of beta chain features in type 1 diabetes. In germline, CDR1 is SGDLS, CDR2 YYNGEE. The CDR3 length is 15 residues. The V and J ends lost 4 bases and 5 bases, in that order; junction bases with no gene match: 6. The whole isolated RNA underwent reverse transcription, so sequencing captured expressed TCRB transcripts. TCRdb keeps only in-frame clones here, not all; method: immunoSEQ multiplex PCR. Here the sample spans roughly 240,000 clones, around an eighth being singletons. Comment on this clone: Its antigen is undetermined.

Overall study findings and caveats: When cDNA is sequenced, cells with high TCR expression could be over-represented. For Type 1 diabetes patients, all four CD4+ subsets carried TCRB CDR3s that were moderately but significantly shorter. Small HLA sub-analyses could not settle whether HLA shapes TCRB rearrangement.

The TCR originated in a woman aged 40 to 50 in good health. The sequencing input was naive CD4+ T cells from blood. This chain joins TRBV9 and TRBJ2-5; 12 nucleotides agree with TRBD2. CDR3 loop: CASSLAGGSQETQYF. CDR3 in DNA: TGTGCCAGCAGCCTAGCGGGGGGGTCCCAGGAGACCCAGTACTTC.